The TCR beta chain described here comes from a study of T cell responses to AZD1222 COVID-19 vaccine. Study-level background: Doses given second, at about 4 or about 12 weeks, were pooled.

The CDR3 length is 15 residues. In germline, CDR1 is SNHLY, CDR2 FYNNEI. V was pared by 6 bases and J by 1 base, with 9 bases of the junction left unmatched. TCRdb keeps only in-frame clones here, not all; method: immunoSEQ multiplex PCR. Among 250,000 or so clones, approximately 93% were seen once, and the ten largest hold 0.55%. Details on this clone: Its specificity is unknown.

Study-wide results and caveats: At 160-218 and 743-854, vaccine-associated CD4 TCRs were dominant, and they spanned spike. Baseline serostatus was positive in only six AZD1222 recipients.

The TCR originated in an adult in good health. The sequencing here drew on peripheral blood, taken on day 0 of AZD1222 vaccination. The chain is built from TRBV2 and TRBJ2-7; 7 bases fit TRBD1. The CDR3, as DNA: TGTGCCAGCAGGCGCCGGACAGGAATTTCCTACGAGCAGTACTTC. As protein: CASRRRTGISYEQYF.